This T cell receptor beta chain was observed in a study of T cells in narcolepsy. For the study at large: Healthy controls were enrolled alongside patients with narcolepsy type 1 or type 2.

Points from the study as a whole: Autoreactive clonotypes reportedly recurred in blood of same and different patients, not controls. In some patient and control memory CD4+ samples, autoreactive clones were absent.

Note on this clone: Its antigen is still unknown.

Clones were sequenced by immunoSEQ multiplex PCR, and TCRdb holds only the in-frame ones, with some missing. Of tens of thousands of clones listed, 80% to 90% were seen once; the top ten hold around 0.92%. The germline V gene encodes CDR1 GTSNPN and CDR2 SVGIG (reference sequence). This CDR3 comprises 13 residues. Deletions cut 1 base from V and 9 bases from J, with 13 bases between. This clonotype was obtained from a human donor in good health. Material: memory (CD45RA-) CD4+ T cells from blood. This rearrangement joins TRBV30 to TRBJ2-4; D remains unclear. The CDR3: CAWSASRAGIQYF. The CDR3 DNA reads TGTGCCTGGAGTGCGTCAAGGGCCGGCATTCAGTACTTC.